This T cell receptor (beta chain) was observed in a study of cytomegalovirus exposure and HLA in healthy donors. The primer mix had 60 Vbeta and 13 Jbeta primers. The method was immunoSEQ multiplex PCR; TCRdb's version includes in-frame clones alone and lacks a portion of them. Found here are roughly 110,000 clones; the top ten clones hold roughly 6.6%. Overall study findings and caveats: Most of the TCR beta V segments (in an earlier analysis) were productive either about 90% or about 30% of the time.

Points on this clone: The antigen remains unidentified.

The source material was PBMCs. The receptor was isolated from a man between 40 and 49 years old in good health and CMV-seropositive.

CDR3 region: CASSPQGTAYNEQFF. The DNA for the CDR3 is TGTGCCAGCAGCCCCCAGGGGACGGCCTACAATGAGCAGTTCTTC. The chain joins TRBV7-2 to TRBJ2-1; a possible D gene is TRBD1 (6 bases). Between the trimmed V and J ends, which lost 5 bases and 2 bases, there was a span of 13 bases. CDR1 SGHTA and CDR2 FQGNSA come from the germline V gene. The CDR3 sequence is 15 residues long. The variable domain in full, with the rest retrieved from reference TRBV7-2 and TRBJ2-1, is GAGVSQSPSNKVTEKGKDVELRCDPISGHTALYWYRQSLGQGLEFLIYFQGNSAPDKSGLPSDRFSAERTGGSVSTLTIQRTQQEDSAVYLCASSPQGTAYNEQFFGPGTRLTVL.